Shown below are 27 T cell receptor beta chains from a single sample sequenced in a study of glioma-infiltrating T cells after dendritic cell vaccination. The table came from immunoSEQ multiplex PCR; TCRdb's copy has only in-frame clones and leaves some out. The top ten hold 15% to 17% of the sample, which has roughly 98,000 clones, approximately 90% seen once. This sample comprised blood, obtained before dendritic cell vaccination. These receptors were collected from a human donor with glioblastoma.

This chain joins TRBV6-4 and TRBJ2-3, with TRBD2 matching over 14 bases. V was pared by 3 bases and J by 4 bases, with 0 bases of the junction left unmatched. Germline CDR1 MRHNA, CDR2 SNTAGT. This CDR3 is 15 amino acids long. CDR3 loop: CASSETSGGADTQYF. The CDR3 DNA follows: TGTGCCAGCAGTGAGACTAGCGGGGGGGCAGATACGCAGTATTTT.

The V and J genes are TRBV5-1 and TRBJ2-3; 9 bases are shared with TRBD1. V dropped 5 bases and J dropped 3; count of bases not matched to a gene: 7. The CDR3 is 15 amino acids. The germline V gene has CDR1 SGHRS and CDR2 YFSETQ. The CDR3, as DNA: TGCGCCAGCAGTGCCGGGACAGGGCGAACAGATACGCAGTATTTT. Amino acid sequence: CASSAGTGRTDTQYF.

V and J are TRBV29-1 and TRBJ2-1, with TRBD1 matching over 10 bases. The J segment lost 6 bases and the V segment lost 5 bases, leaving 7 bases of the junction unmatched. The germline V gene has CDR1 SQVTM and CDR2 ANQGSEA. CDR3 length: 14 residues. The CDR3 bases are TGCAGCGTTACGGACAGGGGGTCGGTCAATGAGCAGTTCTTC. It translates to CSVTDRGSVNEQFF.

CDR3 coding DNA: TGCAGCGGCCACAGGGGATCCTACGAGCAGTACTTC. Translation: CSGHRGSYEQYF. The chain employs TRBV29-1 and TRBJ2-7; 7 bases fit TRBD1. Germline values: CDR1 SQVTM, CDR2 ANQGSEA. The CDR3 runs to 12 residues. The junction had 4 bases not matched to a gene; V was cut back by 7 bases and J by 1 base.

The rearrangement joins TRBV6-1 to TRBJ1-2, with a tentative D call TRBD1 (6 bases). V was pared by 0 bases and J by 5 bases, with 19 bases between. In germline, CDR1 is MNHNS, CDR2 SASEGT. The CDR3 covers 17 residues. CDR3 nucleotides: TGTGCCAGCAGTGAAGCGGGGGGCGGGGGATTTCTATATGGCTACACCTTC. This translates into CASSEAGGGGFLYGYTF.

The chain has TRBV29-1 and TRBJ1-2; D is perhaps TRBD1 (5 bases). The CDR3 spans 14 residues. Trimming stripped 1 base from V and 2 bases from J, with 11 bases between. Germline assignment: CDR1 SQVTM and CDR2 ANQGSEA. CDR3 amino acids: CSVEGQGLNYGYTF. The CDR3 coding sequence is TGCAGCGTTGAAGGCCAGGGTTTGAACTATGGCTACACCTTC.

This chain links TRBV5-6 with TRBJ2-7; D may be TRBD1 (5 bases). The germline V gene encodes CDR1 SGHDT and CDR2 YYEEEE. V gave up 6 bases and J gave up 2 bases, with 9 bases separating them. This CDR3 comprises 12 residues. CDR3 sequence: CASNGQTYEQYF. CDR3 DNA sequence: TGTGCCAGCAATGGACAAACCTACGAGCAGTACTTC.

The CDR3 sequence: CASSGGLAVREQYF. CDR3 nucleotide sequence: TGTGCCAGCAGCGGGGGTTTGGCCGTCCGCGAGCAGTACTTC. This chain links TRBV28 with TRBJ2-7, with D possibly matching TRBD2 (6 bases). Germline lookup yields CDR1 MDHEN and CDR2 SYDVKM. V gave up 6 bases and J gave up 6 bases, with 18 bases separating them. CDR3 length: 14 residues.

In this sample, this clone turned up once. The CDR3 reads CASRFPETGNNQPQHF. The DNA of the CDR3 is TGTGCCAGCAGATTTCCCGAAACAGGAAACAATCAGCCCCAGCATTTT. The J gene is TRBJ1-5, the V gene TRBV28; a possible D gene is TRBD1 (5 bases). CDR1 and CDR2 (germline): MDHEN, SYDVKM. The CDR3 is 16 residues long. Trimming stripped 6 bases from V and 3 bases from J, with 18 bases between.

The rearrangement links TRBV5-1 to TRBJ1-4; 7 bases are a match to TRBD1. The CDR3 is made up of 14 amino acids. Germline V CDR1 and CDR2: SGHRS, YFSETQ. V was pared by 3 bases and J by 5 bases, with 4 bases of the junction left unmatched. As DNA, the CDR3 is TGCGCCAGCAGCTATGACAGGGTGAATGAAAAACTGTTTTTT. Its protein product is CASSYDRVNEKLFF.

V usage is TRBV7-3 and J usage is TRBJ2-1, with TRBD2 identical over 11 bases. Trimming cost V 5 bases and J 7 bases; bases outside gene matches: 10. The CDR3 length is 16 residues. Germline V CDR1 and CDR2: SGHTA, FQGTGA. Here the CDR3 reads CASSARLAGTLNEQFF. In DNA form, the CDR3 reads TGTGCCAGCAGCGCCAGACTAGCGGGGACTCTAAATGAGCAGTTCTTC. The variable domain in full, with the rest retrieved from reference TRBV7-3 and TRBJ2-1, is GAGVSQTPSNKVTEKGKYVELRCDPISGHTALYWYRQSLGQGPEFLIYFQGTGAADDSGLPNDRFFAVRPEGSVSTLKIQRTERGDSAVYLCASSARLAGTLNEQFFGPGTRLTVL.

This CDR3 reads CASSLVSGVEQYF. CDR3 bases: TGTGCCAGCAGCTTGGTGTCGGGAGTAGAGCAGTACTTC. The chain is built from TRBV5-4 and TRBJ2-7; the D gene is possibly TRBD2 (6 bases). With 0 bases removed from V and 7 bases from J, the gap between germline ends came to 11 bases. The CDR3 runs to 13 residues. Germline CDR1 SGHNT, CDR2 YYREEE (reference sequence).

With respect to this clone: Other nucleotide sequences in the sample specify the same CDR3. The rearrangement links TRBV6-6 to TRBJ2-7; the D gene is possibly TRBD1 (5 bases). The germline gives CDR1 MNHNY, CDR2 SVGAGI (reference sequence). The CDR3 has 12 amino acids. V dropped 6 bases and J dropped 3 bases, with 9 bases sitting between them. In DNA form, the CDR3 reads TGTGCCAGCAGCCTCCAGGGCTACGAGCAGTACTTC. Its translation: CASSLQGYEQYF.

This clone has a handful of counts. This chain uses TRBV7-9 with TRBJ2-2; 10 bases map to TRBD2. V dropped 4 bases and J dropped 4; count of bases not matched to a gene: 6. The CDR3 length is 16 residues. CDR1 and CDR2 (germline): SEHNR, FQNEAQ (reference sequence). The DNA of the CDR3 is TGTGCCAGCAGCTCCCGGACTAGCGGTGGCACCGGGGAGCTGTTTTTT. Translating it yields CASSSRTSGGTGELFF.

The J gene is TRBJ1-2, the V gene TRBV6-7; perhaps TRBD1 as D (5 bases). TRBV6-7 is marked as an open reading frame, function uncertain. The V end was cut by 2 bases, the J end by 4 bases, with 11 bases between. The CDR3 is 14 residues long. CDR3 DNA sequence: TGTGCCAGCAGTTACGAAAGACAGACCTATGGCTACACCTTC. Amino acids: CASSYERQTYGYTF.

This chain uses TRBV4-1 with TRBJ2-7, with 8 bases lining up with TRBD1. Germline CDR1 reads MGHRA; CDR2 reads YSYEKL. The CDR3 is 16 residues long. The V gene end was trimmed by 4 bases and the J gene end by 3 bases; junction bases not matched to a gene: 11. The CDR3 nucleotides are TGCGCCAGCAGCCCAGTCCCGAGGACAGGGCTCTACGAGCAGTACTTC. Residues: CASSPVPRTGLYEQYF.

The V call is TRBV15, the J call TRBJ1-2; D call uncertain. CDR3 length equals 12 residues. Trimming removed 0 bases from V and 5 bases from J, with 4 bases in between. Per germline, CDR1 LNHNV and CDR2 YYDKDF (reference sequence). The CDR3 protein is CATSRDIYGYTF. The CDR3 coding sequence is TGTGCCACCAGCAGAGATATTTATGGCTACACCTTC.

This clone was seen only once. The rearrangement joins TRBV6-5 to TRBJ2-7; 8 bases agree with TRBD1. Germline loops: CDR1 MNHEY, CDR2 SVGAGI. V gave up 7 bases and J gave up 2 bases; unmatched junction bases: 4. The length of the CDR3 is 13 residues. In nucleotides, the CDR3 is TGTGCCAGCACAGGACAGGGACCCTACGAGCAGTACTTC. Its translation is CASTGQGPYEQYF.

The chain uses TRBV9 and TRBJ2-1, with D perhaps matching TRBD1 (6 bases). V lost 3 bases to trimming and J lost 7 bases, with 17 bases between them. This CDR3 spans 15 amino acids. Germline CDR1 reads SGDLS; CDR2 reads YYNGEE. For the CDR3, the DNA is TGTGCCAGCAGCGCCCCCGGGACATCGGTTAATGAGCAGTTCTTC. This translates into CASSAPGTSVNEQFF.

J is TRBJ2-7 and V is TRBV4-2; TRBD1 is a possible D gene (5 bases). This CDR3 is 15 amino acids long. Germline CDR1 reads LGHNA; CDR2 reads YNFKEQ. The germline V and J ends were trimmed by 0 bases and 1 base, with 10 bases remaining between them. The CDR3 loop reads CASSQDTQGSYEQYF. CDR3 DNA: TGTGCCAGCAGCCAAGATACCCAGGGATCCTACGAGCAGTACTTC.

The CDR3 bases are TGTGCCAGCAGTTTAATTGTGCCCCAATTCAGAGCGGGCGATGGGAATGAGCAGTTCTTC. Translating gives CASSLIVPQFRAGDGNEQFF. This rearrangement joins TRBV27 to TRBJ2-1, with a possible D match to TRBD2 (6 bases). V was clipped by 2 bases and J by 7 bases, with 30 bases between them. The germline gives CDR1 MNHEY, CDR2 SMNVEV (reference sequence). The CDR3 extends over 20 amino acids.

The V gene is TRBV30, the J gene TRBJ2-7; tentatively, D is TRBD1 (6 bases). Germline-derived CDR1 and CDR2 are GTSNPN and SVGIG (reference sequence). The CDR3 is 15 residues long. The V gene lost 0 bases and the J gene lost 2 bases, with 14 bases spanning the gap. CDR3 nucleotides: TGTGCCTGGAGTGTACTAAGGACAGACCCCTACGAGCAGTACTTC. Translated: CAWSVLRTDPYEQYF. Combining the CDR3 with reference TRBV30 and TRBJ2-7 gives the whole variable domain SQTIHQWPATLVQPVGSPLSLECTVEGTSNPNLYWYRQAAGRGLQLLFYSVGIGQISSEVPQNLSASRPQDRQFILSSKKLLLSDSGFYLCAWSVLRTDPYEQYFGPGTRLTVT.

V usage is TRBV6-5 and J usage is TRBJ1-2, with TRBD1 as a possible D gene (5 bases). Trimming stripped 0 bases from V and 0 bases from J, with 11 bases between. Germline CDR1 and CDR2: MNHEY and SVGAGI. The CDR3 spans 16 residues. The CDR3 protein is CASSYSLGGANYGYTF. The CDR3 nucleotides read TGTGCCAGCAGTTACTCGTTAGGAGGGGCTAACTATGGCTACACCTTC.

The rearrangement joins TRBV5-1 to TRBJ2-7; the match to TRBD1 covers 8 bases. The CDR3 is 14 amino acids. CDR1 and CDR2 (germline): SGHRS, YFSETQ. The V and J ends lost 4 bases and 3 bases, in that order; junction bases with no gene match: 6. The CDR3 sequence is CASSQGQDSYEQYF. CDR3 DNA sequence: TGCGCCAGCAGCCAGGGACAGGATAGCTACGAGCAGTACTTC. The variable domain in full, with the rest retrieved from reference TRBV5-1 and TRBJ2-7, is KAGVTQTPRYLIKTRGQQVTLSCSPISGHRSVSWYQQTPGQGLQFLFEYFSETQRNKGNFPGRFSGRQFSNSRSEMNVSTLELGDSALYLCASSQGQDSYEQYFGPGTRLTVT.

The V gene is TRBV7-2, the J gene TRBJ2-7; 7 nucleotides align to TRBD1. This CDR3 has 13 residues. The germline V gene has CDR1 SGHTA and CDR2 FQGNSA. V shed 3 bases, J shed 2 bases, and the junction held 1 base outside the gene matches. CDR3 in amino acids: CASSFQGAYEQYF. CDR3 bases: TGTGCCAGCAGCTTTCAGGGGGCCTACGAGCAGTACTTC.

The V and J genes are TRBV5-1 and TRBJ1-4; 8 bases match TRBD1. CDR1 and CDR2 (germline): SGHRS, YFSETQ. CDR3 size: 14 residues. V lost 5 bases to trimming and J lost 5 bases; unmatched junction nucleotides: 5. CDR3 DNA sequence: TGCGCCAGCAGGGGACAGGTCAAAAATGAAAAACTGTTTTTT. As protein: CASRGQVKNEKLFF. Full variable domain (remainder filled in from reference TRBV5-1 and TRBJ1-4): KAGVTQTPRYLIKTRGQQVTLSCSPISGHRSVSWYQQTPGQGLQFLFEYFSETQRNKGNFPGRFSGRQFSNSRSEMNVSTLELGDSALYLCASRGQVKNEKLFFGSGTQLSVL.

This sequence joins TRBV7-3 and TRBJ1-2; 8 bases fit TRBD1. Germline CDR1 SGHTA, CDR2 FQGTGA. The trim removed 5 bases at V and 0 bases at J, leaving 2 bases unmatched. The CDR3 length is 14 residues. CDR3 nucleotide sequence: TGTGCCAGCAGCCCAGGGGGCTCTAACTATGGCTACACCTTC. Its protein is CASSPGGSNYGYTF.